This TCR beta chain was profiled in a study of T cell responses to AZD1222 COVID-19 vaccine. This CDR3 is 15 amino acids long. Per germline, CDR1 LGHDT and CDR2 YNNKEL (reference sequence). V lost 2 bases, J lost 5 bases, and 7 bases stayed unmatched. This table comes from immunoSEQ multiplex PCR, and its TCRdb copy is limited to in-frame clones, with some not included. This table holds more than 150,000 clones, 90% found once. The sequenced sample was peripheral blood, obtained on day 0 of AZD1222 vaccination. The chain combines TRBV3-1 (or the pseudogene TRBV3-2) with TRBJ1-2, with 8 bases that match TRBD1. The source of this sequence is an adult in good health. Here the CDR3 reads CASSQYLTGVYGYTF. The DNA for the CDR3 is TGTGCCAGCAGCCAATACCTGACAGGGGTGTATGGCTACACCTTC.